This T cell receptor (beta chain) was documented in a study of blood T cells in healthy people across ages. Study findings and constraints: The CMV status of each donor remained undetermined, and this could have confounded shifts in expanded clonotypes.

The authors ran a second PCR of 7 to 11 cycles using a sample-barcoded 5' primer and a J-beta primer mix. TCRdb redid the calling of the 5' RACE reads with MiXCR, one entry per CDR3 protein. The sample shows over 750,000 distinct CDR3 sequences, more than 20% of them seen only once. CDR3 length equals 15 residues. After removal of 1 base from V and 2 bases from J, the junction contained 5 bases not matched to a gene. Per germline, CDR1 MGHRA and CDR2 YSYEKL. Notes on this clonotype: The antigen remains undetermined.

The amount of total RNA extracted per sample was at least 6 micrograms. The data also belong to a second study, concerning T cells of mothers and their children.

V gene TRBV4-1 combines with J gene TRBJ2-7, with 7 positions matching TRBD2. The TCR was taken from a boy younger than 18 in good health. Input material: blood. In DNA, the CDR3 is TGCGCCAGCAGCCAAGTAGGCGGGAGCCCCTACGAGCAGTACTTC. It codes for CASSQVGGSPYEQYF.